Listed here are 17 T cell receptor beta chains from one sample, sequenced in a study of blood T cell repertoires in COVID-19. The assay was immunoSEQ multiplex PCR, and TCRdb's table has in-frame clones only and misses some. The repertoire includes about 340,000 clones, around 87% of them detected once, and about 6% sits in the top ten. Sequences were obtained from peripheral blood. These receptor sequences come from a woman in her 50s with COVID-19, enrolled during active disease.

This sequence joins TRBV5-4 and TRBJ2-5; 10 bases line up with TRBD1. The CDR3 is 14 residues long. CDR1 is SGHNT and CDR2 is YYREEE in the germline V gene (reference sequence). The J segment lost 9 bases and the V segment lost 3 bases, leaving 8 bases of the junction unmatched. CDR3 DNA sequence: TGTGCCAGCAGCTGGGACAGGGGACATGGGGCCCAGTACTTC. Translated, it gives CASSWDRGHGAQYF.

The rearrangement uses TRBV5-1 and TRBJ2-6; 11 bases fit TRBD2. V gave up 4 bases and J gave up 0 bases; unmatched junction bases: 3. The CDR3 runs to 17 residues. Germline V gene lookup returns CDR1 SGHRS and CDR2 YFSETQ. The CDR3 loop is CASSISGRASGANVLTF. The DNA of the CDR3 is TGCGCCAGCAGCATTAGCGGGAGGGCCTCTGGGGCCAACGTCCTGACTTTC. The variable domain in full, with the rest retrieved from reference TRBV5-1 and TRBJ2-6, is KAGVTQTPRYLIKTRGQQVTLSCSPISGHRSVSWYQQTPGQGLQFLFEYFSETQRNKGNFPGRFSGRQFSNSRSEMNVSTLELGDSALYLCASSISGRASGANVLTFGAGSRLTVL.

V and J are TRBV29-1 and TRBJ1-2, with D possibly matching TRBD1 (6 bases). Trimming left V 3 bases short and J 7 bases short, with 12 bases between. This CDR3 is built from 12 residues. CDR1 SQVTM and CDR2 ANQGSEA come from the germline V gene. CDR3 bases: TGCAGCGTTGAGTCAGGGGTTGGTGGCTACACCTTC. This translates into CSVESGVGGYTF. Looking up the rest from reference TRBV29-1 and TRBJ1-2 gives the full variable domain: SAVISQKPSRDICQRGTSLTIQCQVDSQVTMMFWYRQQPGQSLTLIATANQGSEATYESGFVIDKFPISRPNLTFSTLTVSNMSPEDSSIYLCSVESGVGGYTFGSGTRLTVV.

The gene calls are TRBV6-5 and TRBJ2-1; 9 bases are shared with TRBD2. The CDR3 loop spans 16 amino acids. Germline CDR1 reads MNHEY; CDR2 reads SVGAGI. With V trimmed by 4 bases and J by 1 base, 5 bases remained unmatched. CDR3 region: CASSSRLAASYNEQFF. Written as DNA, the CDR3 is TGTGCCAGCAGTTCTCGACTAGCGGCGTCCTACAATGAGCAGTTCTTC.

CDR3 loop: CASSLSGGGSYEQYF. In nucleotides, the CDR3 is TGCGCCAGCAGCTTGTCTGGGGGCGGTTCCTACGAGCAGTACTTC. The chain links TRBV5-1 to TRBJ2-7; tentative D call: TRBD1 (6 bases). The ends were cut back, 1 base at V and 1 base at J, with 12 bases in the middle. This CDR3 has 15 residues. Germline V gene lookup returns CDR1 SGHRS and CDR2 YFSETQ.

The gene calls are TRBV5-6 and TRBJ2-7, with 9 bases matching TRBD1. This CDR3 contains 13 residues. Per germline, CDR1 SGHDT and CDR2 YYEEEE. The junction had 1 base not matched to a gene; V was cut back by 2 bases and J by 4 bases. CDR3 sequence reads: CASSFDRGYEQYF. DNA of the CDR3: TGTGCCAGCAGCTTTGACAGGGGGTACGAGCAGTACTTC.

The chain joins TRBV4-2 to TRBJ2-1; 11 bases align to TRBD2. The CDR3 extends over 15 amino acids. Germline V gene data show CDR1 as LGHNA and CDR2 as YNFKEQ. The junction had 13 bases not matched to a gene; V was cut back by 3 bases and J by 15 bases. The chain's CDR3 is CASSQRLAGGGYWFF. The CDR3 nucleotides are TGTGCCAGCAGCCAGAGGCTAGCGGGAGGAGGATATTGGTTCTTC.

The J gene is TRBJ1-6, the V gene TRBV5-6, with 7 nucleotides matching TRBD1. The V and J ends lost 4 bases and 14 bases, in that order; junction bases with no gene match: 12. Germline V lookup: CDR1 SGHDT, CDR2 YYEEEE. This CDR3 comprises 14 residues. This CDR3 is CASSEGPGQLSLHF. The CDR3 DNA is TGTGCCAGCAGCGAGGGGCCGGGACAGCTCTCCCTCCACTTT.

This clone turned up a few times. The V and J genes are TRBV6-5 and TRBJ2-2; tentatively, D is TRBD1 (5 bases). Trimming took 2 bases from V and 4 from J, leaving 5 bases between them. CDR1 MNHEY and CDR2 SVGAGI come from the germline V gene. The CDR3 loop spans 13 amino acids. CDR3 nucleotide sequence: TGTGCCAGCAGTTACAGGGGCACCGGGGAGCTGTTTTTT. Its translation: CASSYRGTGELFF.

V usage is TRBV5-4 and J usage is TRBJ2-7, with 9 bases identical to TRBD2. Germline CDR1 and CDR2: SGHNT and YYREEE (reference sequence). J lost 3 bases, V lost 4 bases, and 2 bases had no gene match. This CDR3 spans 13 amino acids. The CDR3 coding sequence is TGTGCCAGCAGCCTGACTAGCGGCTACGAGCAGTACTTC. Protein: CASSLTSGYEQYF.

This chain connects TRBV19 to TRBJ2-3, with D perhaps TRBD1 (6 bases). The CDR3 is 12 amino acids. Germline loops: CDR1 LNHDA, CDR2 SQIVND (reference sequence). V was shortened by 9 bases and J by 2 bases, with 9 bases between the two germline ends. The CDR3 sequence is CASRGDTDTQYF. CDR3 DNA: TGTGCCAGCAGGGGTGACACAGATACGCAGTATTTT.

This clone was seen only a few times. Other DNA sequences within the sample encode an identical CDR3. The gene calls are TRBV12-3 or TRBV12-4 and TRBJ1-3; no reliable D call. Trimming cost V 6 bases and J 0 bases, with 3 bases left between them. The CDR3 extends over 12 amino acids. The CDR3 spells CASSLSGNTIYF. CDR3 in DNA: TGTGCCAGCAGCCTCTCTGGAAACACCATATATTTT.

In this sample, this clone turned up once. This chain joins TRBV4-1 and TRBJ2-3; D possibly corresponds to TRBD2 (6 bases). CDR1 MGHRA and CDR2 YSYEKL come from the germline V gene. This CDR3 has 16 residues. Deletions cut 4 bases from V and 3 bases from J, with 17 bases between. The CDR3 DNA reads as TGCGCCAGCAGCCCCCGGGACTCCAGTCAGACAGATACGCAGTATTTT. This encodes CASSPRDSSQTDTQYF.

V and J are TRBV10-3 and TRBJ1-5; TRBD1 matches 7 bases. The V segment lost 1 base and the J segment 1 base; nucleotides outside the gene matches: 10. The CDR3 is made up of 18 amino acids. Germline V gene sequence: CDR1 ENHRY, CDR2 SYGVKD. In DNA form, the CDR3 reads TGTGCCATCAGTGAGTTTCCTGACAGGGCGAGGAGCAATCAGCCCCAGCATTTT. Translating it yields CAISEFPDRARSNQPQHF.

The V and J genes are TRBV5-1 and TRBJ2-1, with a possible D match to TRBD2 (5 bases). The CDR3 is made up of 14 amino acids. The V gene's germline CDR1 is SGHRS and CDR2 YFSETQ. The germline V and J ends were trimmed by 1 base and 7 bases, with 12 bases remaining between them. CDR3 sequence: CASSLRLGSNEQFF. The CDR3 nucleotides are TGCGCCAGCAGCTTGAGGCTAGGGAGTAATGAGCAGTTCTTC.

The gene calls are TRBV3-1 (or the pseudogene TRBV3-2) and TRBJ2-4; 10 bases agree with TRBD1. This CDR3 comprises 16 residues. In germline, CDR1 is LGHDT, CDR2 YNNKEL (reference sequence). The ends lost 7 bases at V and 4 bases at J; junction bases unmatched: 10. CDR3 in amino acids: CASNYGGDRGKNIQYF. Written as DNA, the CDR3 is TGTGCCAGCAACTACGGAGGGGACAGGGGAAAAAACATTCAGTACTTC.

The chain recombines TRBV2 with TRBJ1-6; tentative D call: TRBD1 (5 bases). V lost 6 bases to trimming and J lost 0 bases, with 15 bases between them. The CDR3 loop spans 17 amino acids. From germline, CDR1 is SNHLY and CDR2 FYNNEI. The CDR3 loop reads CASRPSGHSSYNSPLHF. The DNA for the CDR3 is TGTGCCAGCAGACCGTCAGGGCACAGCTCCTATAATTCACCCCTCCACTTT. Using reference TRBV2 and TRBJ1-6 for the parts outside the CDR3, the full variable domain is EPEVTQTPSHQVTQMGQEVILRCVPISNHLYFYWYRQILGQKVEFLVSFYNNEISEKSEIFDDQFSVERPDGSNFTLKIRSTKLEDSAMYFCASRPSGHSSYNSPLHFGNGTRLTVT.